The 15 T cell receptor beta chains below all came from one sample that was sequenced in a study of blood T cell repertoires in COVID-19. TCRdb's copy holds only in-frame clones and misses some; the assay was immunoSEQ multiplex PCR. Among about 64,000 clones listed, approximately 80% were seen once. Sequenced sample: peripheral blood. These receptor sequences come from a man older than 75 with acute or convalescent COVID-19.

This chain uses TRBV6-5 with TRBJ2-1; 7 bases line up with TRBD1. CDR3 size: 15 residues. The germline CDR1 and CDR2 sequences are MNHEY and SVGAGI. V lost 8 bases and J lost 8; bases outside the gene matches: 15. CDR3 loop: CASALRQGRADEQFF. DNA of the CDR3: TGTGCCAGCGCCCTCCGACAGGGAAGGGCCGATGAGCAGTTCTTC.

The chain uses TRBV6-5 and TRBJ2-1; possibly TRBD2 for D (5 bases). The V and J ends lost 6 bases and 0 bases respectively, with 12 bases between them. Per germline, CDR1 MNHEY and CDR2 SVGAGI. The CDR3 spans 15 residues. CDR3 sequence (DNA): TGTGCCAGCAGAAAAGCGGTAGGCTCCTACAATGAGCAGTTCTTC. It encodes CASRKAVGSYNEQFF.

The sample holds one count of this clone. This chain uses TRBV28 with TRBJ2-3; 9 nucleotides align to TRBD1. Germline V CDR1 and CDR2: MDHEN, SYDVKM. The length of the CDR3 is 14 residues. Trimming removed 6 bases from V and 7 bases from J; junction bases left unmatched: 8. The CDR3 coding sequence is TGTGCCAGCAGGGGGACAGGGACTTTGTATACGCAGTATTTT. Translated: CASRGTGTLYTQYF.

Written as DNA, the CDR3 is TGCGCCAGCAGCTTGGATCCGGGAAGAGTTGCTGAAGCTTTCTTT. Its translation: CASSLDPGRVAEAFF. The rearrangement joins TRBV5-1 to TRBJ1-1; D unclear. Per germline, CDR1 SGHRS and CDR2 YFSETQ. V dropped 0 bases and J dropped 6 bases, with 15 bases sitting between them. The CDR3 contains 15 residues.

This chain connects TRBV30 to TRBJ1-4; 7 bases line up with TRBD1. The CDR3 runs to 14 residues. Germline lookup yields CDR1 GTSNPN and CDR2 SVGIG (reference sequence). The V and J ends lost 1 base and 8 bases, in that order; junction bases with no gene match: 7. CDR3 in amino acids: CAWSATGTEEKLFF. The CDR3 coding sequence is TGTGCCTGGAGTGCTACAGGGACAGAGGAAAAACTGTTTTTT.

This rearrangement joins TRBV21-1 to TRBJ1-1; the table calls TRBD1, which could not be checked here. TRBV21-1 is a pseudogene locus. The CDR3 consists of 16 residues. CDR3 in amino acids: CASSLPGHLMNTEAFF. For the CDR3, the DNA is TGTGCCAGCAGCCTACCGGGACACCTCATGAACACTGAAGCTTTCTTT.

This chain joins TRBV7-2 and TRBJ1-2; the match to TRBD1 covers 8 bases. Germline V gene data show CDR1 as SGHTA and CDR2 as FQGNSA. CDR3 size: 15 residues. The junction had 6 bases not matched to a gene; V was cut back by 1 base and J by 5 bases. The CDR3 here is CASSLVGQARYGYTF. The CDR3, as DNA: TGTGCCAGCAGCTTAGTGGGACAGGCTAGGTATGGCTACACCTTC.

This clone was found a few times. CDR3 coding DNA: TGTGCCAGCAGCCTGAGGGCTGGAAACACCATATATTTT. This codes for CASSLRAGNTIYF. V and J are TRBV3-1 (or the pseudogene TRBV3-2) and TRBJ1-3; D is uncertain. Germline V gene data show CDR1 as LGHDT and CDR2 as YNNKEL (reference sequence). V lost 4 bases and J 2 bases, leaving 6 bases between the germline ends. There are 13 residues in the CDR3.

CDR3 loop: CATSDSDSSEAFF. The CDR3 DNA is TGTGCCACCAGTGATTCCGACAGTTCTGAAGCTTTCTTT. The chain employs TRBV24-1 and TRBJ1-1, with a tentative D call TRBD1 (5 bases). V shed 2 bases and J shed 6 bases, with 9 bases lying between them. This CDR3 is 13 amino acids long. The germline V gene has CDR1 KGHDR and CDR2 SFDVKD.

This chain uses TRBV5-6 with TRBJ2-1; D may be TRBD1 (5 bases). The CDR3 length is 12 residues. Between the trimmed V and J ends, which lost 3 bases and 6 bases, there was a span of 7 bases. Germline CDR1 reads SGHDT; CDR2 reads YYEEEE. The CDR3 sequence: CASSYRSNEQFF. Written as DNA, the CDR3 is TGTGCCAGCAGCTACAGGAGCAATGAGCAGTTCTTC.

The V call is TRBV4-1, the J call TRBJ1-2, with 9 positions matching TRBD1. Trimming took 0 bases from V and 4 from J; bases not matched to a gene: 6. CDR3 length: 16 residues. The germline V gene encodes CDR1 MGHRA and CDR2 YSYEKL. The CDR3 DNA reads TGCGCCAGCAGCCAAGAAGGGACAGGGCTGGTCTATGGCTACACCTTC. Amino acid sequence: CASSQEGTGLVYGYTF.

This clone was detected only a few times. V usage is TRBV5-4 and J usage is TRBJ1-1; no reliable D call. The CDR3 is made up of 13 amino acids. The V and J ends lost 4 bases and 1 base respectively, with 8 bases between them. In germline, CDR1 is SGHNT, CDR2 YYREEE (reference sequence). The chain's CDR3 is CASSIQTNTEAFF. For the CDR3, the DNA is TGTGCCAGCAGCATACAGACGAACACTGAAGCTTTCTTT.

This clone showed up just once. J is TRBJ2-1 and V is TRBV5-1; TRBD1 matches 7 bases. This CDR3 has 14 amino acids. Trimming took 2 bases from V and 9 from J; bases not matched to a gene: 8. Germline CDR1 reads SGHRS; CDR2 reads YFSETQ. The CDR3 loop is CASSLSRGPGEQFF. CDR3 bases: TGCGCCAGCAGCTTATCGAGGGGGCCGGGTGAGCAGTTCTTC.

This clone was recorded once. The chain carries TRBV5-1 and TRBJ2-5; weak D call: TRBD2 (6 bases). V gave up 0 bases and J gave up 3 bases, with 12 bases separating them. Germline V gene lookup returns CDR1 SGHRS and CDR2 YFSETQ. The CDR3 has 15 residues. The CDR3 loop reads CASSLVGGSKETQYF. CDR3 nucleotides: TGCGCCAGCAGCTTGGTCGGGGGATCTAAAGAGACCCAGTACTTC.

This chain joins TRBV27 and TRBJ1-3; a weak D match, TRBD1 (5 bases). The germline V and J ends were trimmed by 6 bases and 3 bases, with 9 bases remaining between them. The V gene's germline CDR1 is MNHEY and CDR2 SMNVEV (reference sequence). The CDR3 extends over 13 amino acids. In nucleotides, the CDR3 is TGTGCCAGCAGAGGGACTGTTGGAAACACCATATATTTT. As protein: CASRGTVGNTIYF.